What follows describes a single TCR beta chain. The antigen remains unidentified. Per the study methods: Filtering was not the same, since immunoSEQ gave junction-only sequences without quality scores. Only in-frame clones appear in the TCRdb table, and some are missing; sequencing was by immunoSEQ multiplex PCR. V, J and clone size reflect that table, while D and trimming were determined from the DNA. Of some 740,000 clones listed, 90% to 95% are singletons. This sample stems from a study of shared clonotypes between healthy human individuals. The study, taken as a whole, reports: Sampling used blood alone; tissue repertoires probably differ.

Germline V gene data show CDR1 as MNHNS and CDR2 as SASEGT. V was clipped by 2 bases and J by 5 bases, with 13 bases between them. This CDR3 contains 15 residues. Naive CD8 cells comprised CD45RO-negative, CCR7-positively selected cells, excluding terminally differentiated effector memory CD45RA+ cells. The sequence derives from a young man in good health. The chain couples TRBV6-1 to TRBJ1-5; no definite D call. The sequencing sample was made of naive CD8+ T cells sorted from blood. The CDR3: CASSEKPLGDQPQHF. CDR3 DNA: TGTGCCAGCAGTGAAAAGCCCCTAGGAGATCAGCCCCAGCATTTT.